This TCR beta chain was captured in a study of control samples from healthy donors and cancer patients. V shed 2 bases and J shed 4 bases, with 8 bases lying between them. CDR3 length equals 13 residues. The germline CDR1 and CDR2 sequences are ENHRY and SYGVKD. This clone is a singleton in its sample. The table came from immunoSEQ multiplex PCR; TCRdb's copy has only in-frame clones and leaves some out. The repertoire holds some 120,000 clones, about 93% seen once, with 2% to 3% in the top ten. The TCR sequence derives from a man younger than 40 in good health. The specimen sequenced was blood. The rearrangement links TRBV10-3 to TRBJ1-1; D not resolved. The CDR3 loop reads CAISEGRTTEAFF. CDR3 bases: TGTGCCATCAGTGAGGGTAGGACCACTGAAGCTTTCTTT.